This T cell receptor beta chain was profiled in a study of control samples from healthy donors and cancer patients (dated by TCRdb to 2020 to 2021). CDR1 and CDR2, per the germline V gene, are MDHEN and SYDVKM. The CDR3 covers 16 residues, taking in both the cysteine and the phenylalanine. The read is trimmed to its CDR3 DNA, 48 bases read in frame from base 1. Ends trimmed: V by 5 bases, J by 6 bases; bases unmatched to a gene: 15. This clone was counted once. Its antigen has not been determined. Per-base quality was not reported, and no clone a single base away is much larger than it. The library was prepared using the immunoSEQ multiplex PCR assay. Imported from immuneACCESS, the table was reduced by TCRdb to in-frame sequences with V and J called. These copies leave out some clones; in studies compared against another copy, an unresolved V gene accounts for under half, and the cause of the remainder is not known. The sample profile shows approximately 150,000 clones; roughly 88% of them were found once. The ten largest clonotypes hold under 2% of the sample.

This TCR was sampled from a young man in good health. The V and J segments used are TRBV28 and TRBJ2-7; TRBD2 fits 8 bases in the junction. Source material: blood. The CDR3 in this case is CASSANLPGLVFEQYF. The DNA sequence follows: TGTGCCAGCAGTGCAAACCTCCCGGGACTAGTGTTCGAGCAGTACTTC.